Below, 3 T cell receptor beta chains from the same sample are listed, as sequenced in a study of T cell responses to AZD1222 COVID-19 vaccine. Sequencing was performed with immunoSEQ multiplex PCR; in TCRdb, only in-frame clones are kept and a portion is missing. The data hold some 120,000 clones, with about 80% observed a single time. Material: peripheral blood, obtained on day 0 of AZD1222 vaccination. These receptors were obtained from an adult in good health.

The chain employs TRBV14 and TRBJ2-7; D possibly corresponds to TRBD1 (5 bases). Between the trimmed V and J ends, which lost 1 base and 9 bases, there was a span of 10 bases. CDR3 length equals 12 residues. Per the germline V gene, CDR1 is SGHDN and CDR2 is FVKESK. The CDR3, as DNA: TGTGCCAGCAGCCAAGTGGGGCAGGGGCAGTACTTC. This encodes CASSQVGQGQYF.

The genes are TRBV28 and TRBJ1-2; D might be TRBD1 (5 bases). This CDR3 contains 13 residues. CDR1 MDHEN and CDR2 SYDVKM come from the germline V gene. V gave up 4 bases and J gave up 8 bases, with 14 bases separating them. CDR3 nucleotides: TGTGCCAGCAGTTGGGGGAGAAGGGAAGGCTACACCTTC. Translation gives CASSWGRREGYTF.

CDR3 in DNA: TGTGCCAGCAGCAGCCGTCGAGACAGGGCGAGAGCTTTCTTT. This translates into CASSSRRDRARAFF. The chain joins TRBV7-9 to TRBJ1-1; 7 bases agree with TRBD1. Looked up from germline, CDR1 is SEHNR and CDR2 is FQNEAQ (reference sequence). The CDR3 extends over 14 amino acids. V lost 5 bases and J lost 10; bases outside the gene matches: 13. Looking up the rest from reference TRBV7-9 and TRBJ1-1 gives the full variable domain: DTGVSQNPRHKITKRGQNVTFRCDPISEHNRLYWYRQTLGQGPEFLTYFQNEAQLEKSRLLSDRFSAERPKGSFSTLEIQRTEQGDSAMYLCASSSRRDRARAFFGQGTRLTVV.